This T cell receptor (beta chain) was profiled in a study of PD-1 blockade in classical Hodgkin lymphoma (TCRdb year 2020). At the level of the whole study: Nivolumab dosing was 3 mg/kg intravenously every 2 weeks, continuing until either disease progression or unacceptable toxicity. The study used CyTOF and TCR beta sequencing to define a peripheral blood immune signature of response to PD-1 blockade in classical Hodgkin lymphoma. General study outcomes and caveats: CD4+ but not CD8+ TCR diversity rose significantly by C4D1 (p=0.0027 vs p=0.16), most apparent in complete responders (p=0.02). Baseline diversity similar to that of newly diagnosed patients was observed in trial patients achieving complete response, whereas significantly lower diversity was observed in partial responders and progressors. Only a single clinical trial cohort was studied, and what caused the repertoire differences, possibly disease activity or prior therapy, remained undefined. Baseline TCR diversity was reported as lower in newly diagnosed patients than in healthy donors, and lower still in relapsed/refractory patients. Lower diversity was seen in patients whose nivolumab began less than 1 year after ASCT, and these patients were left out of later analyses so that immune reconstitution would not confound the results.

The meaning of the sample's time point label: cycle 4 day 1 (C4D1), after more than 5 weeks of nivolumab. All trial patients had relapsed after autologous stem cell transplantation, with cohorts A, B and C differing in prior brentuximab vedotin exposure. The trial cohort was composed of about 58 patients with relapsed/refractory classical Hodgkin lymphoma, for whom complete response, partial response or progressive disease was recorded as best overall response. Trial patients were treated with single-agent nivolumab in the multi-cohort phase II CheckMate 205 trial. An independent review committee assessed best overall response by applying the 2007 International Working Group response criteria. Trial PBMCs were collected just before the start of nivolumab (C1D1) and during therapy at cycle 2 day 1 and cycle 4 day 1. Peripheral blood was collected in 8 mL Vacutainer Cell Preparation Tubes, from which PBMCs were isolated by centrifugation and then cryopreserved.

As concerns this clone: Its recognized antigen is unknown. Base qualities were left out, and no much larger clone turns up one base away.

Genomic DNA was isolated using the Qiagen DNeasy kit from unsorted PBMCs as well as from negatively selected CD4+ and CD8+ fractions. Using primers that anneal to V and J segments, immunoSEQ multiplex PCR amplified the TCR beta CDR3 regions. A synthetic immune receptor repertoire was used to minimize amplification bias, and remaining bias was computationally removed after sequencing. Per the original workflow: Custom Python scripts were used to quantify repertoire diversity as the Shannon entropy index. The unsorted, CD4+ and CD8+ repertoires were each analyzed separately, with the exception of combined analyses, where CD4+ and CD8+ sequences were merged in silico. Clonal expansion was defined as a frequency increase of at least 2-fold after treatment compared with C1D1, and clones undetected at baseline were assigned a pseudocount of 0.5. Singleton clones were defined as clones with 0 or 1 copy at C1D1, and non-singleton clones were defined as clones with 2 or more copies. Clones expanded in unsorted samples were assigned a CD4+, CD8+ or unknown annotation through matching of protein sequences in sorted samples from the same patient. Wilcoxon tests on paired samples were used to test changes in diversity from C1D1 to C4D1. As stored in TCRdb, this immuneACCESS dataset retains in-frame rearrangements with V and J assigned. A fraction of the clones does not appear; measured against another copy, unresolved V genes explain less than half of the discrepancy, and the remainder lacks a known reason. V and J calls plus clone size are reproduced from that table; the DNA served to infer D and trimming. The sample has roughly 50,000 clones on record, nearly 90% of them singletons. The ten largest clonotypes hold over 11% of the sample.

The origin of this receptor is a human donor with classical Hodgkin lymphoma. The sequences come from peripheral blood mononuclear cells (PBMCs), collected before the fourth cycle of nivolumab.

The CDR3 here reads CATSSYRTGATPEEKLFF. The DNA reads TGTGCCACCAGCAGCTACAGGACAGGGGCGACACCGGAAGAAAAACTGTTTTTT. The rearrangement combines TRBV15 with TRBJ1-4; 9 central bases correspond to TRBD1. CDR1 and CDR2 (LNHNV, YYDKDF) derive from the germline V gene (reference sequence). There are 18 amino acids in the CDR3, from cysteine to phenylalanine inclusive. Only CDR3 DNA remains: 54 bases, in frame from the first base. For this chain, trimming is 3 bases at the V end and 8 bases at the J end, and the number of junction bases without a gene match is 16.